The 26 T cell receptor beta chains reported below all come from one sample, sequenced in a study of OX40 agonist ivuxolimab in advanced cancers. TCRdb keeps only in-frame clones here, not all; method: immunoSEQ multiplex PCR. This table holds some 41,000 clones, 89% found once. The sample was CD4+ or CD8+ T cells sorted from blood, taken in a trial of the OX40 agonist ivuxolimab. All receptors derive from an adult with an advanced solid tumor such as melanoma, head and neck, liver or kidney cancer.

The chain links TRBV10-3 to TRBJ1-3, with no clear D. Germline V lookup: CDR1 ENHRY, CDR2 SYGVKD. The CDR3 runs to 13 residues. Trimming removed 6 bases from V and 4 bases from J, with 10 bases in between. CDR3 bases: TGTGCCATCAGCGGGCTCGAGGGAAACACCATATATTTT. Translated, it gives CAISGLEGNTIYF.

This chain links TRBV9 with TRBJ1-1; the D gene is possibly TRBD1 (6 bases). The ends were cut back, 4 bases at V and 6 bases at J, with 16 bases in the middle. The CDR3 spans 14 residues. Germline V gene sequence: CDR1 SGDLS, CDR2 YYNGEE. DNA of the CDR3: TGTGCCAGCAGCCCCCGGGTTTCAGGGGCTGAAGCTTTCTTT. As protein: CASSPRVSGAEAFF.

The chain joins TRBV10-3 to TRBJ1-2; 12 nucleotides agree with TRBD1. The germline gives CDR1 ENHRY, CDR2 SYGVKD. This CDR3 has 15 residues. Losses at the gene ends were 7 bases for V and 8 bases for J; bases not matched to a gene: 11. DNA of the CDR3: TGTGCCATCACCACGGAGGGACAGGGGGCCAGGGGCTACACCTTC. Its translation is CAITTEGQGARGYTF.

This chain joins TRBV5-4 and TRBJ2-5, with a weak D call TRBD2 (7 bases). The CDR3 contains 16 residues. V lost 1 base and J 5 bases, leaving 18 bases between the germline ends. The germline CDR1 and CDR2 sequences are SGHNT and YYREEE (reference sequence). This CDR3 is CASSLIGGGPGETQYF. DNA of the CDR3: TGTGCCAGCAGCTTGATCGGCGGGGGCCCCGGTGAGACCCAGTACTTC.

The V and J genes are TRBV7-5 and TRBJ2-3; the listed D gene, TRBD2, was not tested against the DNA. TRBV7-5 is tagged as a pseudogene. The CDR3 covers 18 residues. The CDR3 coding sequence is TGTGTCAGAAGCTTATCGGGGACTAGCGGGGGGCCTCCAGATACGCAGTATTTT. Protein sequence: CVRSLSGTSGGPPDTQYF.

This clone was counted only a few times. This chain uses TRBV10-3 with TRBJ2-2; D is perhaps TRBD2 (5 bases). The CDR3 runs 16 residues. V lost 0 bases and J lost 1, with 9 bases in between. Germline CDR1 reads ENHRY; CDR2 reads SYGVKD. CDR3 in amino acids: CAISESRAGNTGELFF. CDR3 DNA: TGTGCCATCAGTGAGTCGAGGGCAGGGAACACCGGGGAGCTGTTTTTT.

This chain uses TRBV12-5 with TRBJ2-1, with D possibly being TRBD2 (6 bases). This CDR3 contains 12 residues. In germline, CDR1 is LGHNT, CDR2 FRNRAP. V was clipped by 2 bases and J by 12 bases, with 11 bases between them. The chain's CDR3 is CASGLNRGWQFF. As DNA, the CDR3 is TGTGCTAGTGGTTTGAACCGGGGGTGGCAGTTCTTC.

This chain links TRBV11-3 with TRBJ1-1; 7 nucleotides align to TRBD1. With 5 bases clipped from V and 4 bases from J, the junction kept 4 bases outside the gene matches. This CDR3 comprises 13 residues. Germline V gene sequence: CDR1 SGHNT, CDR2 YENEEA. As DNA, the CDR3 is TGTGCCAGCAGCCCTCGGGACAGCACTGAAGCTTTCTTT. It translates to CASSPRDSTEAFF. The complete variable domain, with remaining parts taken from reference TRBV11-3 and TRBJ1-1, reads EAGVVQSPRYKIIEKKQPVAFWCNPISGHNTLYWYLQNLGQGPELLIRYENEEAVDDSQLPKDRFSAERLKGVDSTLKIQPAELGDSAVYLCASSPRDSTEAFFGQGTRLTVV.

The chain couples TRBV11-2 to TRBJ1-4, with a weak D call TRBD1 (5 bases). Germline-derived CDR1 and CDR2 are SGHAT and FQNNGV. The CDR3 sequence is 15 residues long. Trimming removed 3 bases at V and 8 bases at J, with 16 bases between. As DNA, the CDR3 is TGTGCCAGCAGCTTTGACAGAGTCTCCCTGGAAAAACTGTTTTTT. Translating it yields CASSFDRVSLEKLFF.

The V call is TRBV20-1, the J call TRBJ1-2; maybe TRBD1 (5 bases). Per the germline V gene, CDR1 is DFQATT and CDR2 is SNEGSKA (reference sequence). V was pared by 7 bases and J by 8 bases, with 14 bases between. The CDR3 contains 11 residues. CDR3 region: CSVRQGGGYTF. The CDR3 nucleotides are TGCAGTGTGCGGCAGGGCGGGGGCTACACCTTC.

The genes are TRBV5-4 and TRBJ2-2; D may be TRBD2 (6 bases). The CDR3 spans 17 residues. V lost 4 bases and J lost 4, with 20 bases in between. CDR1 is SGHNT, CDR2 YYREEE, per germline (reference sequence). The CDR3 reads CASSGQGRWAGTGELFF. DNA of the CDR3: TGTGCCAGCAGCGGACAAGGGAGGTGGGCTGGCACCGGGGAGCTGTTTTTT.

This sequence joins TRBV11-3 and TRBJ2-7; D is ambiguous. V lost 5 bases and J lost 4, with 9 bases in between. The CDR3 has 12 amino acids. Germline V CDR1 and CDR2: SGHNT, YENEEA. Here the CDR3 reads CASSAVRYEQYF. The DNA of the CDR3 is TGTGCCAGCAGCGCGGTTAGGTACGAGCAGTACTTC. The variable domain in full, completed from reference TRBV11-3 and TRBJ2-7, reads EAGVVQSPRYKIIEKKQPVAFWCNPISGHNTLYWYLQNLGQGPELLIRYENEEAVDDSQLPKDRFSAERLKGVDSTLKIQPAELGDSAVYLCASSAVRYEQYFGPGTRLTVT.

The chain links TRBV7-3 to TRBJ2-1; D gene ambiguous. V was pared by 1 base and J by 0 bases, with 1 base between. This CDR3 is built from 13 residues. Germline CDR1 SGHTA, CDR2 FQGTGA. The CDR3 region has the DNA TGTGCCAGCAGCTTAATCTCCTACAATGAGCAGTTCTTC. Its protein is CASSLISYNEQFF.

The rearrangement links TRBV10-3 to TRBJ1-2; possible D gene TRBD1, 5 bases. In germline, CDR1 is ENHRY, CDR2 SYGVKD. The CDR3 has 14 amino acids. Between the trimmed V and J ends, which lost 8 bases and 0 bases, there was a span of 13 bases. The CDR3, as DNA: TGTGCCATCGGAGAGGACACCCCTAACTATGGCTACACCTTC. The encoded protein is CAIGEDTPNYGYTF.

The chain recombines TRBV7-6 with TRBJ1-3; 9 nucleotides align to TRBD1. Trimming removed 6 bases from V and 3 bases from J; junction bases left unmatched: 3. The CDR3 has 14 amino acids. Germline assignment: CDR1 SGHVS and CDR2 FNYEAQ. The CDR3 region is CASRPDRGGNTIYF. CDR3 coding DNA: TGTGCCAGCAGACCGGACAGGGGTGGAAACACCATATATTTT.

This clone was counted only a few times. The chain employs TRBV4-1 and TRBJ1-1, with D possibly being TRBD1 (5 bases). The CDR3 length is 15 residues. CDR1 and CDR2 from the germline V gene are MGHRA and YSYEKL. Trimming removed 6 bases from V and 0 bases from J, with 14 bases in between. Written as DNA, the CDR3 is TGCGCCAGCAGGTACTCAGGGACCGTGAACACTGAAGCTTTCTTT. Translating it yields CASRYSGTVNTEAFF.

V and J are TRBV4-2 and TRBJ2-1; possibly TRBD2 for D (6 bases). V lost 0 bases and J 1 base, leaving 16 bases between the germline ends. This CDR3 has 18 residues. Germline CDR1 LGHNA, CDR2 YNFKEQ. CDR3 nucleotides: TGTGCCAGCAGCCAAGATCAGGCGGCGGGGATGTCCTACAATGAGCAGTTCTTC. Protein: CASSQDQAAGMSYNEQFF.

This clone appeared a single time. The V gene is TRBV7-9, the J gene TRBJ1-5; D gene ambiguous. Germline V CDR1 and CDR2: SEHNR, FQNEAQ (reference sequence). The CDR3 length is 13 residues. V lost 4 bases and J lost 8, with 12 bases in between. CDR3 DNA sequence: TGTGCCAGCAGCTCCTTCCCCGGAGAGCCCCAGCATTTT. Translated, it gives CASSSFPGEPQHF.

J is TRBJ2-7 and V is TRBV10-2; tentative D call: TRBD1 (5 bases). V was cut by 3 bases and J by 2 bases, with 11 bases left in between. Germline V CDR1 and CDR2: WSHSY, SAAADI. The CDR3 has 14 residues. CDR3 amino acids: CASSDWGRPYEQYF. The CDR3 region has the DNA TGCGCCAGCAGTGACTGGGGCAGACCCTACGAGCAGTACTTC.

The gene calls are TRBV5-1 and TRBJ2-3; the D is unclear. The CDR3 is 15 residues long. The ends were cut back, 4 bases at V and 1 base at J, with 13 bases in the middle. Germline V gives CDR1 SGHRS, CDR2 YFSETQ. Here the CDR3 reads CASSLGAAGTDTQYF. CDR3 DNA sequence: TGCGCCAGCAGCCTCGGCGCGGCCGGCACAGATACGCAGTATTTT.

The genes are TRBV4-2 and TRBJ1-5; possibly TRBD1 for D (5 bases). Germline values: CDR1 LGHNA, CDR2 YNFKEQ. Trimming took off 0 bases at V and 5 bases at J, with 5 bases between the two ends. This CDR3 spans 13 amino acids. The CDR3 protein is CASSQDRDQPQHF. In nucleotides, the CDR3 is TGTGCCAGCAGCCAAGACAGGGATCAGCCCCAGCATTTT.

The J gene is TRBJ2-1, the V gene TRBV11-3; maybe TRBD2 (5 bases). The CDR3 sequence is 18 residues long. The germline CDR1 and CDR2 sequences are SGHNT and YENEEA. Trimming cost V 5 bases and J 0 bases, with 20 bases left between them. DNA of the CDR3: TGTGCCAGCAGCCGACTCCTAGCCTCAATAAGCTCCTACAATGAGCAGTTCTTC. It translates to CASSRLLASISSYNEQFF.

This chain uses TRBV19 with TRBJ1-2; possible D gene TRBD1, 5 bases. This CDR3 contains 15 residues. The germline gives CDR1 LNHDA, CDR2 SQIVND (reference sequence). V lost 7 bases to trimming and J lost 2 bases, with 17 bases between them. The CDR3 reads CASMEGRRSNYGYTF. The CDR3 bases are TGTGCCAGTATGGAGGGGAGGAGATCCAACTATGGCTACACCTTC.

The rearrangement uses TRBV5-4 and TRBJ1-2; tentative D call: TRBD1 (6 bases). The CDR3 sequence is 17 residues long. Trimming removed 2 bases from V and 3 bases from J, with 20 bases in between. Germline loops: CDR1 SGHNT, CDR2 YYREEE (reference sequence). CDR3 DNA: TGTGCCAGCAGCTTCCCGCGGGGCGGGGGGGGCGACTATGGCTACACCTTC. Its protein is CASSFPRGGGGDYGYTF. Combining the CDR3 with reference TRBV5-4 and TRBJ1-2 gives the whole variable domain ETGVTQSPTHLIKTRGQQVTLRCSSQSGHNTVSWYQQALGQGPQFIFQYYREEENGRGNFPPRFSGLQFPNYSSELNVNALELDDSALYLCASSFPRGGGGDYGYTFGSGTRLTVV.

The chain has TRBV30 and TRBJ2-3, with 10 bases aligning to TRBD1. Germline V gene sequence: CDR1 GTSNPN, CDR2 SVGIG (reference sequence). The CDR3 length is 14 residues. V was clipped by 7 bases and J by 7 bases; unmatched bases: 11. The chain's CDR3 is CALRGTGDTNTQYF. The CDR3 DNA reads TGTGCCTTACGCGGGACAGGGGATACTAATACGCAGTATTTT.

This sequence joins TRBV11-2 and TRBJ2-7; TRBD1 aligns across 8 bases. The CDR3 totals 15 residues. CDR1 is SGHAT and CDR2 is FQNNGV in the germline V gene. After removal of 2 bases from V and 2 bases from J, the junction contained 5 bases not matched to a gene. The CDR3 sequence is CASSLIRGRTYEQYF. The CDR3 region has the DNA TGTGCCAGCAGCTTAATCAGGGGGCGAACCTACGAGCAGTACTTC.